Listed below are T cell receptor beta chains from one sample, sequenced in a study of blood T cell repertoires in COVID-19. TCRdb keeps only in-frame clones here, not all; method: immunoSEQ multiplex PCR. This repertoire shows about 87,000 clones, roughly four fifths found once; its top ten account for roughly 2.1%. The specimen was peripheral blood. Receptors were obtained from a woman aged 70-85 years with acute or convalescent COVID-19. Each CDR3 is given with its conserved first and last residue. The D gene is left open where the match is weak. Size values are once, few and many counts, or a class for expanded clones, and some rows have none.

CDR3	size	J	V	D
CASREITGVKYGYTF	NA	TRBJ1-2	TRBV28	TRBD1
CATSDGQMSYNEQFF	NA	TRBJ2-1	TRBV24-1	NA
CASRSGVNNSPLHF	NA	TRBJ1-6	TRBV5-1	NA
CASSLTPGDSPLHF	NA	TRBJ1-6	TRBV27	NA
CASSVTYEQYF	NA	TRBJ2-7	TRBV10-2	NA
CASSSTRGNYGYTF	NA	TRBJ1-2	TRBV7-2	NA
CAIRLAGSTDTQYF	NA	TRBJ2-3	TRBV10-3	TRBD2
CASSYSNHRGSEAFF	NA	TRBJ1-1	TRBV6-5	TRBD1
CATSLGGGSGQFF	NA	TRBJ2-1	TRBV15	NA
CASSSLGATVTGELFF	few	TRBJ2-2	TRBV7-6	NA
CASTLYETQYF	NA	TRBJ2-5	TRBV11-2	NA
CASSSMTGSLHF	NA	TRBJ1-6	TRBV7-9	NA
CASSQNKGQGAEAFF	NA	TRBJ1-1	TRBV18	TRBD1
CASSTPLAGGILDTQYF	NA	TRBJ2-3	TRBV27	TRBD2
CASSVAAGEYNEQFF	once	TRBJ2-1	TRBV2	TRBD2
CASSQELSAGGTDTQYF	NA	TRBJ2-3	TRBV3-1/TRBV3-2	NA
CASSFDREEQPQHF	NA	TRBJ1-5	TRBV28	TRBD1
CASSWFQGNTIYF	NA	TRBJ1-3	TRBV12-3/TRBV12-4	NA
CASSLRGRDTEAFF	NA	TRBJ1-1	TRBV5-5	TRBD1
CASSLGVTPSTDTQYF	NA	TRBJ2-3	TRBV7-7	NA
CASSESRGTINYGYTF	NA	TRBJ1-2	TRBV6-1	NA
CATTDRSNTGELFF	once	TRBJ2-2	TRBV24-1	NA
CASSQGPQETQYF	NA	TRBJ2-5	TRBV3-1/TRBV3-2	NA
CASSPSGVEQYF	few	TRBJ2-7	TRBV7-6	NA
CASSSRGGQMNTEAFF	few	TRBJ1-1	TRBV7-6	NA
CASSQGRQTVGGEAFF	NA	TRBJ1-1	TRBV3-1/TRBV3-2	NA
CASSLRGINTEAFF	NA	TRBJ1-1	TRBV28	NA
CASKSGKGFVTEAFF	NA	TRBJ1-1	TRBV28	NA
CASTTGGGKTQYF	NA	TRBJ2-5	TRBV2	NA
CASSETPSGNTEAFF	NA	TRBJ1-1	TRBV6-1	NA
CASSPDLTGELFF	once	TRBJ2-2	TRBV11-2	NA
CASSWIGAGTNEQFF	once	TRBJ2-1	TRBV5-8	NA
CASLGQGAHDYGYTF	NA	TRBJ1-2	TRBV19	TRBD1
CASSQVPTGNEQFF	NA	TRBJ2-1	TRBV4-1	TRBD1
CASSLEPGDEQYF	NA	TRBJ2-7	TRBV11-2	NA
CASTLAGGHNEQFF	NA	TRBJ2-1	TRBV6-6	TRBD2
CASRRGANTEAFF	NA	TRBJ1-1	TRBV6-5	NA
CASSWGQSSPLHF	NA	TRBJ1-6	TRBV12-3/TRBV12-4	TRBD1
CASGLPPGTGIYEQYF	NA	TRBJ2-7	TRBV12-5	TRBD1
CASSQAGQGAMVFF	NA	TRBJ1-1	TRBV3-1/TRBV3-2	TRBD1
CAWSTPGSPLHF	NA	TRBJ1-6	TRBV30	NA
CASSGPTRGYTEAFF	NA	TRBJ1-1	TRBV10-2	NA
CASSSQWGTGDNSPLHF	once	TRBJ1-6	TRBV5-4	TRBD1